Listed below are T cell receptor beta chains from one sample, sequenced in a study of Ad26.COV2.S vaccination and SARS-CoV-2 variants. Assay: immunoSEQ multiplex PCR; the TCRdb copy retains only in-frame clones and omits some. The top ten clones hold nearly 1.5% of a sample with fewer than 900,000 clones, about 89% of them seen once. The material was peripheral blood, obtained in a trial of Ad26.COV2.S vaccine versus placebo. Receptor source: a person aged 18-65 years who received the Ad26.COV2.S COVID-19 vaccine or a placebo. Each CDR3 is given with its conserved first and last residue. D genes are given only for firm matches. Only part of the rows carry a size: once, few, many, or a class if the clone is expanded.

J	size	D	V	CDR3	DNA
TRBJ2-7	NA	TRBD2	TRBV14	CASSQTAGGYEQYF	TGTGCCAGCAGCCAAACAGCGGGAGGTTACGAGCAGTACTTC
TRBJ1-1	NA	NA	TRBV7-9	CASSFIVSVDTEAFF	TGTGCCAGCAGCTTTATAGTTTCTGTGGACACTGAAGCTTTCTTT
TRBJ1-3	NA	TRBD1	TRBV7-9	CASSLAGQGSGNTIYF	TGTGCCAGCAGCTTAGCAGGACAGGGCTCTGGAAACACCATATATTTT
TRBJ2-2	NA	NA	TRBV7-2	CASSRDTTGELFF	TGTGCCAGCAGCCGCGACACCACCGGGGAGCTGTTTTTT
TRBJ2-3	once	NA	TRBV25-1	CASSERARTDTQYF	TGTGCCAGCAGTGAAAGGGCCCGCACAGATACGCAGTATTTT
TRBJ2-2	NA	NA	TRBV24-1	CATSEVSGLGNTGELFF	TGTGCCACCAGTGAGGTCTCGGGCCTCGGGAACACCGGGGAGCTGTTTTTT
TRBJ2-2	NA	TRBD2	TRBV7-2	CASSSGAGAYTGELFF	TGTGCCAGCAGCTCGGGAGCGGGGGCGTACACCGGGGAGCTGTTTTTT
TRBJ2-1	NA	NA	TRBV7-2	CASSLLVGLNEQFF	TGTGCCAGCAGCTTATTGGTAGGTCTGAATGAGCAGTTCTTC
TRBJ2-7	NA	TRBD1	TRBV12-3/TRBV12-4	CASSLDRGHEQYF	TGTGCCAGCAGTTTGGACAGGGGGCACGAGCAGTACTTC
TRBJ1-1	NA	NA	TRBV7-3	CASSSQMNTEAFF	TGTGCCAGCAGCTCCCAGATGAACACTGAAGCTTTCTTT
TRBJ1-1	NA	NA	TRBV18	CASSLEQGNTEAFF	TGTGCCAGCTCCCTTGAACAGGGGAACACTGAAGCTTTCTTT
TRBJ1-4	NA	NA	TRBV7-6	CASSFGTPTNEKLFF	TGTGCCAGCAGCTTCGGGACACCAACTAATGAAAAACTGTTTTTT
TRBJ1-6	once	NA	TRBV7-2	CASSLEGSSYSPLHF	TGTGCCAGCAGCTTAGAGGGTTCCTCCTATTCACCCCTCCACTTT
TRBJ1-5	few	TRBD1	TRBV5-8	CASSFTGDQPQHF	TGTGCCAGCAGCTTCACAGGGGATCAGCCCCAGCATTTT
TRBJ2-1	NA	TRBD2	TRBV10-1	CASSISGTYNEQFF	TGCGCCAGCAGCATTAGCGGGACATACAATGAGCAGTTCTTC
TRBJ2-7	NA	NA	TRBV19	CASSMGYEQYF	TGTGCCAGTAGTATGGGCTACGAGCAGTACTTC
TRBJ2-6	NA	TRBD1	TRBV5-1	CASSLGQGASSGANVLTF	TGCGCCAGCAGCTTGGGGCAGGGGGCTAGCTCTGGGGCCAACGTCCTGACTTTC
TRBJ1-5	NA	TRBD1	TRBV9	CASSMGQFGQPQHF	TGTGCCAGCTCGATGGGACAGTTCGGTCAGCCCCAGCATTTT
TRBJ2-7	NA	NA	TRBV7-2	CASSLAASYEQYF	TGTGCCAGCAGCTTAGCGGCTTCCTACGAGCAGTACTTC
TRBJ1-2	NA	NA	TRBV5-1	CASSLGRGGYTF	TGCGCCAGCAGCCTGGGACGGGGCGGCTACACCTTC
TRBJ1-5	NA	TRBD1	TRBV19	CASRGTGIQPQHF	TGTGCCAGTAGAGGGACAGGGATACAGCCCCAGCATTTT
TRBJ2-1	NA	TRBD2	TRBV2	CASSPSGDYNEQFF	TGTGCCAGCAGTCCTAGCGGAGACTACAATGAGCAGTTCTTC
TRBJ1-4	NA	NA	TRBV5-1	CASSKGGGNEKLFF	TGCGCCAGCAGCAAGGGTGGGGGGAATGAAAAACTGTTTTTT
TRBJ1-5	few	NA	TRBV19	CASSPRNQPQHF	TGTGCCAGTAGTCCACGCAATCAGCCCCAGCATTTT